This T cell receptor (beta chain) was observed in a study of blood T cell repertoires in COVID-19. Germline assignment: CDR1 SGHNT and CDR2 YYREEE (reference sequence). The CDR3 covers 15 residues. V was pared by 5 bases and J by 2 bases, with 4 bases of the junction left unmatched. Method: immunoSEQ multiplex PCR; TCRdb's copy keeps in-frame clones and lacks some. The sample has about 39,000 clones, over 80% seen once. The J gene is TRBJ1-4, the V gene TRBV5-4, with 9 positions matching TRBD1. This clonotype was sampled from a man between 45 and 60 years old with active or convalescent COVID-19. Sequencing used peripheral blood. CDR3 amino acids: CASSEGQGTNEKLFF. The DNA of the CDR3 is TGTGCCAGCAGTGAAGGACAGGGGACTAATGAAAAACTGTTTTTT.